Listed below are T cell receptor beta chains from one sample, sequenced in a study of T cell responses to AZD1222 COVID-19 vaccine. The data were produced by immunoSEQ multiplex PCR, yet TCRdb's version contains in-frame clones alone and is incomplete. The sample consists of fewer than 200,000 clones, approximately 88% of them appearing once. The specimen comprised peripheral blood, sampled 28 days after the second AZD1222 dose. These receptors all stem from an adult who received the AZD1222 COVID-19 vaccine. Both conserved end residues are trimmed from each CDR3.

V: TRBV27; CDR3: ASSLYWGDSADTQY
V: TRBV6-6; CDR3: ASSWDWYGDEQF
V: TRBV18; CDR3: ASSPGDLNEQF
V: TRBV6-5; CDR3: ASRLHSTNTEAF
V: TRBV27; CDR3: ASIPTGGRTGELF
V: TRBV9; CDR3: ASSFREGGEAF
V: TRBV5-1; CDR3: ASSQGGAYTEAF
V: TRBV6-2/TRBV6-3; CDR3: ASSYGQGIPRRGYT
V: TRBV9; CDR3: ASSVGWGDTYGYT
V: TRBV5-1; CDR3: ASSLGTGGGSYEQY
V: TRBV3-1/TRBV3-2; CDR3: ASSQDAGRGYT
V: TRBV6-6; CDR3: ASRGTSNTEAF
V: TRBV5-1; CDR3: ASSLGAGVDTEAF
V: TRBV7-2; CDR3: ASSLVLDHYGYT
V: TRBV7-2; CDR3: ASSPRHGETQY
V: TRBV9; CDR3: ASSVEDRGETQY
V: TRBV7-2; CDR3: ASSFTQGKGSYNSPLH
V: TRBV11-2; CDR3: ASSSTGTQF
V: TRBV11-2; CDR3: ASSSDPLEGSYEQY
V: TRBV5-1; CDR3: ASSLGDRHLAF
V: TRBV18; CDR3: ASSSRDTDQPQH